The rows below give T cell receptor beta chains drawn from one sample of a study of graft-versus-host responses after intestinal transplantation. Profiling relied on immunoSEQ multiplex PCR, and the TCRdb table lists in-frame clones only, not all of them. Seen here are about 100,000 clones, 80% to 95% observed once, and the top ten hold 15% to 20%. This specimen was PBMCs, taken approximately 420 days after intestinal transplant. The receptors shown here come from a human patient who received an intestinal transplant, so some T cells may come from the graft donor. Both conserved end residues are part of each CDR3. The order of the fields is V gene, J gene, clone size, D gene, CDR3 DNA, CDR3 protein. D genes are given only for firm matches. Size is stated for part of the rows, as once, few or many counts, or as a class when the clone is expanded.

V: TRBV9
J: TRBJ2-1
size: .
D: TRBD2
DNA: TGTGCCAGCAGCGTAGCGGGGGGGCACGATGAGCAGTTCTTC
CDR3: CASSVAGGHDEQFF

V: TRBV6-6
J: TRBJ2-5
size: .
D: TRBD2
DNA: TGTGCCAGCAGGGCGAGACTAGCTTTTGTGGAGACCCAGTACTTC
CDR3: CASRARLAFVETQYF

V: TRBV6-4
J: TRBJ2-3
size: .
D: TRBD2
DNA: TGTGCCAGCAGTGACTCGGGACTAGCCACAGATACGCAGTATTTT
CDR3: CASSDSGLATDTQYF

V: TRBV10-2
J: TRBJ1-2
size: .
D: .
DNA: TGCGCCAGCAGTGCCGGCCCTAACTATGGCTACACCTTC
CDR3: CASSAGPNYGYTF

V: TRBV5-1
J: TRBJ2-7
size: once
D: .
DNA: TGCGCCAGCAGCCCCGGGGACATTTCCTACGAGCAGTACTTC
CDR3: CASSPGDISYEQYF

V: TRBV7-9
J: TRBJ1-5
size: .
D: .
DNA: TGTGCCAGCAGCGAAAGGGGTGTGGGGCAGCCCCAGCATTTT
CDR3: CASSERGVGQPQHF

V: TRBV29-1
J: TRBJ1-2
size: .
D: .
DNA: TGCAGCTCTCATAGGACTCAGGATGGCTACACCTTC
CDR3: CSSHRTQDGYTF

V: TRBV7-8
J: TRBJ1-2
size: .
D: .
DNA: TGTGCCAGCAGCTTAGATAGTAACGGCTACACCTTC
CDR3: CASSLDSNGYTF

V: TRBV2
J: TRBJ2-2
size: .
D: .
DNA: TGTGCCAGCAGTGTCCCGGGGGCCGGGGAGCTGTTTTTT
CDR3: CASSVPGAGELFF

V: TRBV6-5
J: TRBJ2-1
size: .
D: TRBD2
DNA: TGTGCCAGCAGTTACGGGGCTAGCGGGTTTAGCGATGAGCAGTTCTTC
CDR3: CASSYGASGFSDEQFF

V: TRBV6-4
J: TRBJ2-1
size: .
D: .
DNA: TGTGCCAGCAGTGACGGGCAGCACAATGAGCAGTTCTTC
CDR3: CASSDGQHNEQFF

V: TRBV5-1
J: TRBJ1-1
size: .
D: .
DNA: TGCGCCAGCAGCTTGGTTCCGGGGGCGAGGGACACTGAAGCTTTCTTT
CDR3: CASSLVPGARDTEAFF

V: TRBV20-1
J: TRBJ2-1
size: .
D: .
DNA: TGCAGTGCTAGCACTAGAAATGAGCAGTTCTTC
CDR3: CSASTRNEQFF

V: TRBV5-1
J: TRBJ2-7
size: once
D: TRBD1
DNA: TGCGCCAGCAGCTTGGGGACAGGGCCCTACGAGCAGTACTTC
CDR3: CASSLGTGPYEQYF

V: TRBV10-3
J: TRBJ1-4
size: .
D: .
DNA: TGTGCCATCAGTGAGGGGGGGGCAACTAATGAAAAACTGTTTTTT
CDR3: CAISEGGATNEKLFF

V: TRBV5-5
J: TRBJ1-3
size: .
D: .
DNA: TGTGCCAGCAGCTCTTGGGTTTCTGGAAACACCATATATTTT
CDR3: CASSSWVSGNTIYF